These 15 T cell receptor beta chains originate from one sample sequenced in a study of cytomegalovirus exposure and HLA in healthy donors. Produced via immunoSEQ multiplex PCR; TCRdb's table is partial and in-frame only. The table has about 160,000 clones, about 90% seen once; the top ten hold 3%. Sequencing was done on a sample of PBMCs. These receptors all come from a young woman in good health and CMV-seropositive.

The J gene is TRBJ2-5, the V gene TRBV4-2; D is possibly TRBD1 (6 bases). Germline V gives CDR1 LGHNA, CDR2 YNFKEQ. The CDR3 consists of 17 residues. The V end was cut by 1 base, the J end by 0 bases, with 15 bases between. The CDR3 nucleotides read TGTGCCAGCAGCCAAGTAACACCGGGACACTACCAAGAGACCCAGTACTTC. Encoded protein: CASSQVTPGHYQETQYF.

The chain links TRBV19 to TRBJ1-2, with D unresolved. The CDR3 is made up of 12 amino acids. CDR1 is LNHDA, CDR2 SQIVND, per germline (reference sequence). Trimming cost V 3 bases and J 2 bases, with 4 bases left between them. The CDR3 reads CASSIINYGYTF. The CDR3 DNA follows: TGTGCCAGTAGTATTATCAACTATGGCTACACCTTC. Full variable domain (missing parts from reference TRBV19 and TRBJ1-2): DGGITQSPKYLFRKEGQNVTLSCEQNLNHDAMYWYRQDPGQGLRLIYYSQIVNDFQKGDIAEGYSVSREKKESFPLTVTSAQKNPTAFYLCASSIINYGYTFGSGTRLTVV.

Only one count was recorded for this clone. This CDR3 reads CASSLSGGGTEAFF. The CDR3 bases are TGTGCCAGCAGCTTAAGCGGGGGGGGCACTGAAGCTTTCTTT. The chain recombines TRBV11-2 with TRBJ1-1; weak D call: TRBD1 (5 bases). V gave up 2 bases and J gave up 4 bases, with 11 bases separating them. Looked up from germline, CDR1 is SGHAT and CDR2 is FQNNGV. This CDR3 has 14 amino acids. Full variable domain (rest looked up from reference TRBV11-2 and TRBJ1-1): EAGVAQSPRYKIIEKRQSVAFWCNPISGHATLYWYQQILGQGPKLLIQFQNNGVVDDSQLPKDRFSAERLKGVDSTLKIQPAKLEDSAVYLCASSLSGGGTEAFFGQGTRLTVV.

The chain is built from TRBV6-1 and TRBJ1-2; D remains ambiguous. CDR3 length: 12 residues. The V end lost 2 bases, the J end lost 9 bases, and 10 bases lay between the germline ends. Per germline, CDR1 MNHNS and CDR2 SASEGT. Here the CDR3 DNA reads TGTGCCAGCAGTGAACGGCCGGGTAGCTACACCTTC. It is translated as CASSERPGSYTF.

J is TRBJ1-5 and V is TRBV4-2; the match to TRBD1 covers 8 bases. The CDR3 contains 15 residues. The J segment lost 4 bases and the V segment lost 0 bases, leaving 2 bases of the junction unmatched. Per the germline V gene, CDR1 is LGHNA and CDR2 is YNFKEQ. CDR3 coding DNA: TGTGCCAGCAGCCAAGAGGACAGGGCTAATCAGCCCCAGCATTTT. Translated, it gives CASSQEDRANQPQHF.

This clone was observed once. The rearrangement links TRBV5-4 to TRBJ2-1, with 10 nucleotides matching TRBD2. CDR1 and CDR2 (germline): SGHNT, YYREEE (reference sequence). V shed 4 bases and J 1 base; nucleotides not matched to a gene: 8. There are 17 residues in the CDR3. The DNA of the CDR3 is TGTGCCAGCAGCACTGCTAGCGGGGGCCTTTCCTACAATGAGCAGTTCTTC. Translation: CASSTASGGLSYNEQFF.

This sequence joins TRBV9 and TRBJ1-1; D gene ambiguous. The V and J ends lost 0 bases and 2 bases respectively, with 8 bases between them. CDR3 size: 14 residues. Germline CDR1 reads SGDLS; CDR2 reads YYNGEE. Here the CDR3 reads CASSVGLGNTEAFF. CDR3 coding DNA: TGTGCCAGCAGCGTAGGACTGGGTAACACTGAAGCTTTCTTT.

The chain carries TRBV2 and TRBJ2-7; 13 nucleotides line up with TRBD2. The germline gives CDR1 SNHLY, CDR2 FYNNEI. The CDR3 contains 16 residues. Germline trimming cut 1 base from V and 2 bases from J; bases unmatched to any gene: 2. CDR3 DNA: TGTGCCAGCAGTGAAGACACTAGCGGGAGGGCCTACGAGCAGTACTTC. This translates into CASSEDTSGRAYEQYF.

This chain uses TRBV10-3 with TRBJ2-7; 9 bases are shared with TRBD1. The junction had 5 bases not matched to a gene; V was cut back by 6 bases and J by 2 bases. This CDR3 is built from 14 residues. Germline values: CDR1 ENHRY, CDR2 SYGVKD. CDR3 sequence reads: CAISIQGAAYEQYF. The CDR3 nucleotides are TGTGCCATCAGCATACAGGGGGCAGCCTACGAGCAGTACTTC.

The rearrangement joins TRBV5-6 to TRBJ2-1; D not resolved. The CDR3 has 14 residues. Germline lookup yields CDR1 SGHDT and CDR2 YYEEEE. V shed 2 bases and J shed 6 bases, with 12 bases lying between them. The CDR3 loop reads CASSFSGIVNEQFF. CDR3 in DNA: TGTGCCAGCAGCTTTAGTGGTATTGTCAATGAGCAGTTCTTC.

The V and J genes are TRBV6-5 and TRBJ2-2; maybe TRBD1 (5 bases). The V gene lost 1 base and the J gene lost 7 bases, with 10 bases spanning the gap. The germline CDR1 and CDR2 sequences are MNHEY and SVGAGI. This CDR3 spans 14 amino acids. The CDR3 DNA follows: TGTGCCAGCAGTTACTGGGAAGGGGACGGGGAGCTGTTTTTT. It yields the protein CASSYWEGDGELFF.

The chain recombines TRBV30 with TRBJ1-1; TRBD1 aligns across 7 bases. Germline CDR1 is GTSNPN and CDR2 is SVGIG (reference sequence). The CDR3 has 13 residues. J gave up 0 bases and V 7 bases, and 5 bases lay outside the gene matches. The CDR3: CASQGEMNTEAFF. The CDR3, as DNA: TGTGCCTCTCAGGGGGAAATGAACACTGAAGCTTTCTTT.

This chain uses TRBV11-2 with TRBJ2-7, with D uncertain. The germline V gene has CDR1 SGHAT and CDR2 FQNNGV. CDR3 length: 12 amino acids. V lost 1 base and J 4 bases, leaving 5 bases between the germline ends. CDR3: CASSLAGYEQYF. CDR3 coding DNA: TGTGCCAGCAGCTTAGCGGGTTACGAGCAGTACTTC. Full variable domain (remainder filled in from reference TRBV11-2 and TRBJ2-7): EAGVAQSPRYKIIEKRQSVAFWCNPISGHATLYWYQQILGQGPKLLIQFQNNGVVDDSQLPKDRFSAERLKGVDSTLKIQPAKLEDSAVYLCASSLAGYEQYFGPGTRLTVT.

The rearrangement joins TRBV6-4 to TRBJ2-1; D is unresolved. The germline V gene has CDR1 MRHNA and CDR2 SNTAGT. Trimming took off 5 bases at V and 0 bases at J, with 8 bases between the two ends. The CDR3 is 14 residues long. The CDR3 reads CASSSKSSYNEQFF. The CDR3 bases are TGTGCCAGCAGTTCCAAGAGCTCCTACAATGAGCAGTTCTTC.

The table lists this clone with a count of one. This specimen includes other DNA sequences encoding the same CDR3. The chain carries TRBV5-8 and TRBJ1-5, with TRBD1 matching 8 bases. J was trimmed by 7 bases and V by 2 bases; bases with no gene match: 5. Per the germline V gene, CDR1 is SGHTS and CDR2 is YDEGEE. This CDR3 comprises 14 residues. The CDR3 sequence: CASSLGQGGQPQHF. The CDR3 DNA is TGTGCCAGCAGCTTAGGACAGGGAGGCCAGCCCCAGCATTTT.